This is a list of T cell receptor beta chains from one sample in a study of regulatory T cells in long-lasting Graves disease. One entry per CDR3 protein, called by TCRdb with MiXCR from the multiplex PCR reads. The data show 420,000 or so distinct CDR3 sequences, with 16% seen just once and 20% to 25% held by the top ten. The same sample was also used in a study of T cells in Graves' hyperthyroidism and ophthalmopathy.

This specimen was peripheral blood mononuclear cells (PBMCs), taken at new diagnosis, from a patient treated with antithyroid drugs. Receptors originate from a woman in her late teens or twenties with Graves disease. Both conserved end residues are part of each CDR3. Each record gives: V gene, D gene, clone size, J gene, CDR3 DNA, CDR3 protein. The D gene is left open where the match is weak. Clone size, where shown, is once, few, many, or a class for clones that have expanded.

v_call: TRBV28; d_call: -; clone_size: many; j_call: TRBJ2-7; cdr3_nt: TGTGCCAGCAGTATACTGGGGAGCGAGTACTTC; cdr3_aa: CASSILGSEYF
v_call: TRBV29-1; d_call: -; clone_size: few; j_call: TRBJ2-3; cdr3_nt: TGCAGCTATACAATCACAGATACGCAGTATTTT; cdr3_aa: CSYTITDTQYF
v_call: TRBV24-1; d_call: TRBD1; clone_size: many; j_call: TRBJ2-1; cdr3_nt: TGTGCCACCAGTGACGGGACAGGGGGGGACAATGAGCAGTTCTTC; cdr3_aa: CATSDGTGGDNEQFF
v_call: TRBV6-2/TRBV6-3; d_call: -; clone_size: few; j_call: TRBJ1-2; cdr3_nt: TGTGCCAGCAGTGGGAATCTAATGGGTGGCTACACCTTC; cdr3_aa: CASSGNLMGGYTF
v_call: TRBV9; d_call: -; clone_size: -; j_call: TRBJ2-5; cdr3_nt: TGTGCCAGCGGCGGACCAACCGGGACCCAGTACTTC; cdr3_aa: CASGGPTGTQYF
v_call: TRBV5-1; d_call: TRBD2; clone_size: many; j_call: TRBJ2-7; cdr3_nt: TGCGCCAGCAGCCCGGGACTAGCGGGAGGGGTAGGACGATACGAGCAGTACTTC; cdr3_aa: CASSPGLAGGVGRYEQYF
v_call: TRBV6-8; d_call: -; clone_size: many; j_call: TRBJ2-5; cdr3_nt: TGTGCCAGCAGTTACCTAGCAGAAGAGACCCAGTACTTC; cdr3_aa: CASSYLAEETQYF
v_call: TRBV6-2/TRBV6-3; d_call: TRBD2; clone_size: many; j_call: TRBJ2-1; cdr3_nt: TGTGCCAGCAGCTTAGCGGGAGGACTGGGTGAGCAGTTCTTC; cdr3_aa: CASSLAGGLGEQFF
v_call: TRBV27; d_call: -; clone_size: many; j_call: TRBJ2-7; cdr3_nt: TGTGCCAGCGGTTCCACGGGGCTAGCGACCTCCTACGAGCAGTACTTC; cdr3_aa: CASGSTGLATSYEQYF
v_call: TRBV28; d_call: TRBD1; clone_size: many; j_call: TRBJ2-7; cdr3_nt: TGTGCCAGCAGTTTCACAGGGGGCGAGGGTTTCGAGCAGTACTTC; cdr3_aa: CASSFTGGEGFEQYF
v_call: TRBV7-2; d_call: -; clone_size: many; j_call: TRBJ2-6; cdr3_nt: TGTGCCAGCAGCTTGTTTCGGGACACCTCTGGGGCCAACGTCCTGACTTTC; cdr3_aa: CASSLFRDTSGANVLTF
v_call: TRBV28; d_call: -; clone_size: many; j_call: TRBJ1-2; cdr3_nt: TGTGCCAGCAGTTTAATGGCGGAGGGTACTGGCTACACCTTC; cdr3_aa: CASSLMAEGTGYTF
v_call: TRBV6-1; d_call: -; clone_size: many; j_call: TRBJ2-5; cdr3_nt: TGTGCCAGCAGCCCACCCGTGGAGACCCAGTACTTC; cdr3_aa: CASSPPVETQYF
v_call: TRBV9; d_call: -; clone_size: few; j_call: TRBJ2-2; cdr3_nt: TGTGCCAGCAGTAAGAGGGTTCAGACCGGGGAGCTGTTTTTT; cdr3_aa: CASSKRVQTGELFF
v_call: TRBV5-1; d_call: -; clone_size: -; j_call: TRBJ2-1; cdr3_nt: TGCGCCAGCAGCTTGGTCAGGGGCACATACAATGAGCAGTTCTTC; cdr3_aa: CASSLVRGTYNEQFF
v_call: TRBV4-2; d_call: TRBD2; clone_size: few; j_call: TRBJ2-4; cdr3_nt: TGTGCCAGCAGCCAGGACCCGGGACTAGCGAACTACAGGTTCTTC; cdr3_aa: CASSQDPGLANYRFF
v_call: TRBV20-1; d_call: -; clone_size: many; j_call: TRBJ2-7; cdr3_nt: TGCAGTGCTAGAGCCGGGACTCGTAACTACGAGCAGTACTTC; cdr3_aa: CSARAGTRNYEQYF
v_call: TRBV15; d_call: -; clone_size: many; j_call: TRBJ2-2; cdr3_nt: TGTGCCACTAAAGACGGGCCCGAGAGGAGCGCCGGGGAGCTGTTTTTT; cdr3_aa: CATKDGPERSAGELFF
v_call: TRBV28; d_call: -; clone_size: many; j_call: TRBJ1-5; cdr3_nt: TGTGCCAGCAGTCCGGAAGACCAGCCCCAGCATTTT; cdr3_aa: CASSPEDQPQHF
v_call: TRBV7-2; d_call: -; clone_size: many; j_call: TRBJ2-3; cdr3_nt: TGTGCCAGCAGCTTAGCAGGGGTTTGGACAGATACGCAGTATTTT; cdr3_aa: CASSLAGVWTDTQYF